These T cell receptor beta chains were read from a single sample in a study of CD8 T cells in ankylosing spondylitis. One entry per CDR3 protein results from TCRdb running MiXCR on the 5' RACE reads. Here the sample spans about 240,000 distinct CDR3 sequences, 8.6% being singletons. Source material: blood, either unsorted or a sorted T cell fraction (not recorded which). The receptors here all came from a male donor with ankylosing spondylitis or in good health (not recorded which). Both conserved end residues are part of each CDR3. A D gene is named only where the DNA matches it firmly. Where a row states a size, it is once, few, many or the class of an expanded clone; other rows omit it.

D	V	size	J	DNA	CDR3
NA	TRBV12-3/TRBV12-4	many	TRBJ1-1	TGTGCCAGCAGACTTGGGACATCCTTTGAAGCTTTCTTT	CASRLGTSFEAFF
TRBD2	TRBV4-3	many	TRBJ2-1	TGCGCCAGCAGCCAGGAGCTAGCGGGGAGCTCCTACAATGAGCAGTTCTTC	CASSQELAGSSYNEQFF
NA	TRBV5-1	many	TRBJ2-2	TGCGCCAGCAGCTTGGTATCTGGGAGGCACACCGGGGAGCTGTTTTTT	CASSLVSGRHTGELFF
NA	TRBV7-6	few	TRBJ2-3	TGTGCCAGCAGCTTAGACCTCTCAGGGAGAGGGGGCACAGATACGCAGTATTTT	CASSLDLSGRGGTDTQYF
NA	TRBV3-1	many	TRBJ1-2	TGTGCCAGCAGCCAGGATAATGGCCGTGGCTACACCTTC	CASSQDNGRGYTF
NA	TRBV5-5	many	TRBJ2-2	TGTGCCAGCAGACCGGACGGGAACACCGGGGAGCTGTTTTTT	CASRPDGNTGELFF
NA	TRBV24-1	many	TRBJ2-2	TGTGCCACCAGTGACTCTGGGGGAAACACCGGGGAGCTGTTTTTT	CATSDSGGNTGELFF
TRBD1	TRBV6-5	many	TRBJ1-6	TGTGCCAGCAGTTATATACAGGGGAATTCACCCCTCCACTTT	CASSYIQGNSPLHF
NA	TRBV5-5	few	TRBJ1-5	TGTGCCAGCAGCTTGGTGGATAACAATCAGCCCCAGCATTTT	CASSLVDNNQPQHF
NA	TRBV9	many	TRBJ1-3	TGTGCCAGCGGGATAGCCCCTAGTGGAAACACCATATATTTT	CASGIAPSGNTIYF
NA	TRBV7-2	many	TRBJ1-6	TGTGCCAGCCGCCCCCCCCCTAATTCACCCCTCCACTTT	CASRPPPNSPLHF
TRBD1	TRBV10-3	NA	TRBJ2-1	TGTGCCATCGCCAACAGGGGCTTATCCAATGAGCAGTTCTTC	CAIANRGLSNEQFF
TRBD2	TRBV7-9	many	TRBJ2-5	TGTGCCAGCGCCCCGCGGGAGTCTATCTTTCGCCAAGAGACCCAGTACTTC	CASAPRESIFRQETQYF
TRBD2	TRBV29-1	many	TRBJ2-2	TGCAGCGTTTGGACTAGCGGGAACACCGGGGAGCTGTTTTTT	CSVWTSGNTGELFF
NA	TRBV6-5	many	TRBJ1-2	TGTGCCAGCAGTTACTCGCGGGGAGACAATGGCTACACCTTC	CASSYSRGDNGYTF
NA	TRBV6-1	many	TRBJ2-3	TGTGCCAGCAGTGAATCTGGGCGGGGCGCGGGAGATACGCAGTATTTT	CASSESGRGAGDTQYF
NA	TRBV12-3/TRBV12-4	many	TRBJ2-2	TGTGCCAGCAGTTTAGGGCAGGGAGGACGAACCGGGGAGCTGTTTTTT	CASSLGQGGRTGELFF
NA	TRBV27	many	TRBJ1-1	TGTGCCAGCAGTTTATATTTGAACACTGAAGCTTTCTTT	CASSLYLNTEAFF
TRBD2	TRBV7-2	many	TRBJ2-1	TGTGCCAGCAGCTTAGCGAGCGGGACGGCCAATGAGCAGTTCTTC	CASSLASGTANEQFF
NA	TRBV7-8	many	TRBJ2-1	TGTGCCAGCAGCGATCAGTACTCCCGCTACAATGAGCAGTTCTTC	CASSDQYSRYNEQFF
NA	TRBV28	NA	TRBJ2-1	TGTGCCAGCAGTTCAACAAGTGAGCAGTTCTTC	CASSSTSEQFF
NA	TRBV7-2	many	TRBJ1-3	TGTGCCAGCGGGCGAGATTCCTCTGGAAACACCATATATTTT	CASGRDSSGNTIYF
NA	TRBV6-1	many	TRBJ1-1	TGTGCCAGCCGACGGGACCTACGGACTGAAGCTTTCTTT	CASRRDLRTEAFF
NA	TRBV12-3/TRBV12-4	many	TRBJ2-7	TGTGCCAGCAGTCGAGGGTGGGAGCAGTACTTC	CASSRGWEQYF
NA	TRBV20-1	many	TRBJ2-7	TGCAGTGCTAGACCACGTGGAACTAGCTCCTACGAGCAGTACTTC	CSARPRGTSSYEQYF
NA	TRBV7-2	NA	TRBJ2-3	TGTGCCAGCAGCGAGGACTTTACAGATACGCAGTATTTT	CASSEDFTDTQYF
NA	TRBV14	NA	TRBJ1-6	TGTGCCAGCAGCCCATTACCAGGGGCCCCTAATTCACCCCTCCACTTT	CASSPLPGAPNSPLHF
NA	TRBV4-2	many	TRBJ2-1	TGTGCCAGCAGCCAAGAAAAACTAGTCAATGAGCAGTTCTTC	CASSQEKLVNEQFF
TRBD2	TRBV5-6	many	TRBJ2-7	TGTGCCAGCAGGTTAGCGGGAGAGGAAGAGCAGTACTTC	CASRLAGEEEQYF
NA	TRBV12-3/TRBV12-4	many	TRBJ1-6	TGTGCCAGCAGTTTTGGGATGGAATCACCCCTCCACTTT	CASSFGMESPLHF
TRBD1	TRBV10-3	many	TRBJ1-1	TGTGCCATCAACGCAGGGGGCTCGGACAATGAAGCTTTCTTT	CAINAGGSDNEAFF
NA	TRBV29-1	many	TRBJ2-2	TGCAGCGTTGTCGACACCGGGGAGCTGTTTTTT	CSVVDTGELFF
TRBD1	TRBV7-9	NA	TRBJ2-5	TGTGCCAGCAGTCACCGGACAGGGCGCCAAGAGACCCAGTACTTC	CASSHRTGRQETQYF
NA	TRBV7-2	once	TRBJ2-7	TGTGCCAGCAGCTTATCTGACGGTTACGAGCAGTACTTC	CASSLSDGYEQYF
NA	TRBV12-3/TRBV12-4	few	TRBJ2-7	TGTGCCAGCAGTCCTCAGGGGTTGTCTACCTACGAGCAGTACTTC	CASSPQGLSTYEQYF
TRBD1	TRBV28	many	TRBJ1-6	TGTGCCAGCAGTATCTCCGGGACAGGGGTCTCACCCCTCCACTTT	CASSISGTGVSPLHF
TRBD2	TRBV12-3/TRBV12-4	many	TRBJ2-5	TGTGCCAGCAGTTTCGGCGGGGGCCAAGAGACCCAGTACTTC	CASSFGGGQETQYF
TRBD2	TRBV20-1	many	TRBJ2-1	TGCAGTGCCATTAGCGGGAGGGCTGGGAATGAGCAGTTCTTC	CSAISGRAGNEQFF
NA	TRBV12-3/TRBV12-4	many	TRBJ1-1	TGTGCCAGCACAGCCATGCTCGGGATTTGGGCTGAAGCTTTCTTT	CASTAMLGIWAEAFF
NA	TRBV30	many	TRBJ2-1	TGTGCCTGGAGCGCCCTCCGGGTTGACAATGAGCAGTTCTTC	CAWSALRVDNEQFF
NA	TRBV7-2	many	TRBJ2-5	TGTGCCAGCAGCTCTGAACTTGAGACCCAGTACTTC	CASSSELETQYF
NA	TRBV20-1	NA	TRBJ2-1	TGCAGTGCTAGACAAGCCAATGAGCAGTTCTTC	CSARQANEQFF